A selection of T cell receptor beta chains follows, all from one sample in a study of a mutant IDH1 vaccine in newly diagnosed glioma. For these receptors, no antigen is known. Sequencing used immunoSEQ multiplex PCR; TCRdb keeps in-frame clones, though not all of them. Here the sample spans about 41,000 clones, 75% to 90% being singletons. This specimen was PBMCs, taken from a glioma patient whose treatment included an IDH1 peptide vaccine. All receptors derive from a man aged 35 to 55 with glioma. Each CDR3 is given with its conserved first and last residue. Some rows have no size entry. The others give once, few or many, or a class for an expanded clone.

J gene,clone size,CDR3 length,V gene,CDR3 protein
TRBJ1-2,-,13,TRBV6-5,CASSYRGGYGYTF
TRBJ2-2,few,14,TRBV11-2,CASSLDRNTGELFF
TRBJ1-1,-,14,TRBV5-1,CASSPRTPGAEAFF
TRBJ1-5,few,19,TRBV28,CASSLPSNLRGTGDQPQHF
TRBJ1-1,few,15,TRBV19,CASSIGGWVNTEAFF
TRBJ2-1,-,14,TRBV10-3,CAISESGQYNEQFF
TRBJ1-5,-,15,TRBV2,CASSEVEHSNQPQHF
TRBJ2-3,-,16,TRBV5-6,CASSVLAGGLTDTQYF
TRBJ1-1,-,12,TRBV29-1,CSAGQMNTEAFF
TRBJ1-6,-,14,TRBV27,CASGRQGDGSPLHF
TRBJ1-6,-,16,TRBV5-4,CASSVSSGTGASPLHF
TRBJ1-3,few,16,TRBV5-4,CASSLAGLEAGNTIYF
TRBJ1-2,-,17,TRBV5-1,CASSLGQGAQSVYGYTF
TRBJ1-3,-,15,TRBV7-2,CASSLDPGIGNTIYF
TRBJ1-5,few,14,TRBV2,CASSPKQGSQPQHF
TRBJ1-2,few,12,TRBV29-1,CSVGSGFNGYTF
TRBJ1-5,-,15,TRBV27,CASSLRRAGNQPQHF
TRBJ2-2,-,15,TRBV7-9,CASSGEGESTGELFF
TRBJ1-1,-,13,TRBV5-1,CASSLAPNTEAFF
TRBJ1-5,-,15,TRBV18,CASSPPGGRDQPQHF
TRBJ2-2,-,14,TRBV11-2,CASSTFRALGELFF
TRBJ1-5,-,15,TRBV5-8,CASSWGRDSNQPQHF
TRBJ2-5,-,16,TRBV7-2,CASSWGTSGSLATQYF
TRBJ2-1,-,15,TRBV5-5,CASSWGSGRSAEQFF
TRBJ1-4,-,20,TRBV4-2,CASSQDDPRDRATTNEKLFF
TRBJ2-5,-,15,TRBV13,CASSTRGPSQETQYF
TRBJ1-1,-,14,TRBV5-4,CASSLSGGGTEAFF
TRBJ1-2,-,14,TRBV7-9,CASSLVAGDDGYTF
TRBJ1-1,-,10,TRBV29-1,CSVGNTEAFF
TRBJ1-6,-,11,TRBV30,CASGTLSPLHF
TRBJ2-6,-,12,TRBV18,CASSPEANVLTF
TRBJ2-7,-,15,TRBV14,CASSHDGTADYEQYF
TRBJ2-3,-,13,TRBV19,CASSGQGRDTQYF
TRBJ2-5,-,15,TRBV30,CAWSRGTSNGETQYF
TRBJ2-1,once,14,TRBV11-2,CASSPATSYNEQFF
TRBJ2-1,-,15,TRBV7-2,CASSLAQRLVDEQFF
TRBJ1-5,once,14,TRBV11-2,CASSLGQGNQPQHF
TRBJ1-4,-,15,TRBV5-5,CASSFSLTTNEKLFF
TRBJ1-2,once,16,TRBV18,CASSPDRQESNYGYTF
TRBJ1-5,-,15,TRBV11-2,CASSQQGGGNQPQHF
TRBJ2-3,-,13,TRBV28,CASSLRNTDTQYF
TRBJ1-2,few,12,TRBV30,CAWTDGRMGYTF
TRBJ1-1,-,13,TRBV5-1,CASSLAEDAEAFF
TRBJ1-4,-,16,TRBV15,CATSRPRGQGTEKLFF
TRBJ1-1,-,17,TRBV12-2,CASRPDRGDTENTEAFF
TRBJ2-1,-,14,TRBV10-1,CASSESLQYNEQFF
TRBJ1-2,-,16,TRBV7-3,CASSSPGSVFSYGYTF
TRBJ2-7,-,13,TRBV7-6,CASSSGNSYEQYF
TRBJ2-1,once,15,TRBV28,CASSRDQPSYNEQFF
TRBJ2-3,-,14,TRBV4-2,CASSQELAGVTQYF
TRBJ1-6,-,14,TRBV27,CASSLRQGASPLHF
TRBJ1-1,-,14,TRBV19,CASSMVQGGTEAFF
TRBJ2-4,-,14,TRBV5-1,CASSLEGSPNIQYF
TRBJ1-1,-,15,TRBV4-2,CASSPSDRPNTEAFF